This T cell receptor beta chain was identified during a study of T-cell reconstitution after alpha-beta-depleted transplantation in children. The CDR3 is 11 residues long. The germline V gene has CDR1 MNHEY and CDR2 SVGEGT. Overall study results and limits: Roughly two months post-transplant, alpha-beta T cells reportedly originated from several hundred graft clones that had expanded. Several patients had high TCRbeta diversity at day 60; it came from surviving recipient T cells and thymic progenitors.

The TCRbeta library incorporated unique molecular identifiers. MiXCR, applied by TCRdb to the PCR reads, yields one record per CDR3 protein. Among about 500,000 distinct CDR3 sequences listed, about an eighth were seen once. This clonotype occurred many times. The antigen is unknown. The chain combines TRBV6-2 or TRBV6-3 with TRBJ2-3, with 10 positions matching TRBD2. The sequencing used PBMCs, mostly from graft donor cells, collected 180 days after TCRalphabeta/CD19-depleted stem cell transplant. The clonotype comes from a female patient aged 2 to 10 who had a stem cell transplant for aplastic anemia, so the T cells may come from the graft donor. DNA for the CDR3: TGTGCTAGCGGGAGGACAGATACGCAGTATTTT. Its protein is CASGRTDTQYF.